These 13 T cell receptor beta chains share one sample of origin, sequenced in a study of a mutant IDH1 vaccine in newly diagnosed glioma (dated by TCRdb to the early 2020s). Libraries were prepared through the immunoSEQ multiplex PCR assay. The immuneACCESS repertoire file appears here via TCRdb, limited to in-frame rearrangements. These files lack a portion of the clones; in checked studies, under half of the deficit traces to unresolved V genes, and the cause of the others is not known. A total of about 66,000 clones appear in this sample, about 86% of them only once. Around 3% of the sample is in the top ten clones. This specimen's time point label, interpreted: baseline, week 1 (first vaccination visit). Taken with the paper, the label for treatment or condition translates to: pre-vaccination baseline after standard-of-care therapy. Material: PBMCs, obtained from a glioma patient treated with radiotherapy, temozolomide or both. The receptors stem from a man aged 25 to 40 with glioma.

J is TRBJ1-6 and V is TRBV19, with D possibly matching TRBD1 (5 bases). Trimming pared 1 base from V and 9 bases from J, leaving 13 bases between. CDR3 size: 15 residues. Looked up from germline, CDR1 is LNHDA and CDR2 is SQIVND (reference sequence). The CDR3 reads CASSIVGGRGSPLHF. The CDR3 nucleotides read TGTGCCAGTAGTATAGTGGGGGGTCGTGGTTCACCCCTCCACTTT.

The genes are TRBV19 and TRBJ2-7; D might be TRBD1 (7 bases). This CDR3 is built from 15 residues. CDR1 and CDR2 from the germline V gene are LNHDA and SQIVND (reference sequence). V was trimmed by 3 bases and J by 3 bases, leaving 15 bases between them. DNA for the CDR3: TGTGCCAGTAGTATCTCCAGGGGGGACCACTACGAGCAGTACTTC. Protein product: CASSISRGDHYEQYF.

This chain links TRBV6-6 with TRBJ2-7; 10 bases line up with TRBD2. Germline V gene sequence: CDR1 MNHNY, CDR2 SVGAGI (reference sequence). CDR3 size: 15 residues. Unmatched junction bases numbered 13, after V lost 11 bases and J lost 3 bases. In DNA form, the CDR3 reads TGTGCCCCCCAACCCCCTGAGCGGGGGGGCTACGAGCAGTACTTC. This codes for CAPQPPERGGYEQYF.

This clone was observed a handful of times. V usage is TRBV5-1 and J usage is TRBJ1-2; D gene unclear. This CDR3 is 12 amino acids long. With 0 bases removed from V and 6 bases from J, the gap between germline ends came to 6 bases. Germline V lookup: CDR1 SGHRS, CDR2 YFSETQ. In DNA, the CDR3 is TGCGCCAGCAGCTTGGGGGCGGATGGCTACACCTTC. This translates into CASSLGADGYTF.

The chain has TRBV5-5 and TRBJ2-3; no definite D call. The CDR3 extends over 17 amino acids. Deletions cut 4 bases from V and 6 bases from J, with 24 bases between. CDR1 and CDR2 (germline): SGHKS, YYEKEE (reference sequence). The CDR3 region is CASSRRFPAVPSDTQYF. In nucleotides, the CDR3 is TGTGCCAGCAGCAGGCGCTTCCCTGCGGTACCCTCGGATACGCAGTATTTT.

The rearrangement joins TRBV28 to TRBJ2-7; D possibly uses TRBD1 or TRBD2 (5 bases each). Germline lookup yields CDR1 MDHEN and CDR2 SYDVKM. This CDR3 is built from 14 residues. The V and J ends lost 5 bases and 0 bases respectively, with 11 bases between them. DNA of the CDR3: TGTGCCAGCAGTGACCCGAGGGGCTCCTACGAGCAGTACTTC. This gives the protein CASSDPRGSYEQYF.

The CDR3 reads CASSLVGRDPSYEQYF. The CDR3 DNA is TGCGCCAGCAGCTTGGTGGGGCGGGATCCCTCCTACGAGCAGTACTTC. The chain uses TRBV5-1 and TRBJ2-7; tentatively, D is TRBD2 (6 bases). This CDR3 contains 16 residues. Germline V CDR1 and CDR2: SGHRS, YFSETQ. Trimming removed 0 bases at V and 0 bases at J, with 13 bases between.

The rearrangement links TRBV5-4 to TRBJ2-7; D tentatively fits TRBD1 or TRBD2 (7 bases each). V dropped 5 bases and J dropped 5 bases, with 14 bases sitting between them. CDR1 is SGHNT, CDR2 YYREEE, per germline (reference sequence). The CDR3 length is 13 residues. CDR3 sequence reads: CASSLGGGHEQYF. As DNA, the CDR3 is TGTGCCAGCAGTCTGGGAGGGGGCCACGAGCAGTACTTC.

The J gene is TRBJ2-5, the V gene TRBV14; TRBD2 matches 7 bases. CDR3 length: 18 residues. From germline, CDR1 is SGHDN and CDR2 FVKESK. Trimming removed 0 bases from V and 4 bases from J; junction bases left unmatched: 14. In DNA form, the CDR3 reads TGTGCCAGCAGCCAAGATAGAGGGCTAGCGGCCCGCCGAGAGACCCAGTACTTC. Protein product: CASSQDRGLAARRETQYF.

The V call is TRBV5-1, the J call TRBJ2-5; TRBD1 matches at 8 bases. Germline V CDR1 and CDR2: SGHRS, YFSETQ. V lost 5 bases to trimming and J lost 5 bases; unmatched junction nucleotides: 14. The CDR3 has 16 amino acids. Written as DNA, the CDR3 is TGCGCCAGCAGTCGACAACCAGGGGGCAGATTGGAGACCCAGTACTTC. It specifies CASSRQPGGRLETQYF.

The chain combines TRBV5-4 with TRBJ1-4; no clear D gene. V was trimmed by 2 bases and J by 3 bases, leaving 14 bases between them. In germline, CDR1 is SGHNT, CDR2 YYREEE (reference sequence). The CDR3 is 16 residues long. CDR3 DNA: TGTGCCAGCAGCTTTGGTGAAACGCACCCTAATGAAAAACTGTTTTTT. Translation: CASSFGETHPNEKLFF.

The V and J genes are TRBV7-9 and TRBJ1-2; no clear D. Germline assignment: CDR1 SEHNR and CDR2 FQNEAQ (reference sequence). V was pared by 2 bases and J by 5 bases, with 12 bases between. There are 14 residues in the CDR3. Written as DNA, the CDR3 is TGTGCCAGCAGCTTAAGGCCGGTTTCATATGGCTACACCTTC. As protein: CASSLRPVSYGYTF.

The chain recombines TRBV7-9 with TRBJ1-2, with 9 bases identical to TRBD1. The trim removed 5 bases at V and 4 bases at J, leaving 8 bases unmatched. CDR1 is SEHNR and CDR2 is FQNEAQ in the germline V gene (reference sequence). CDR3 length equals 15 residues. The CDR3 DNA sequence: TGTGCCAGCAGCCCAGACAGGGGGATTACCTATGGCTACACCTTC. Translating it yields CASSPDRGITYGYTF.